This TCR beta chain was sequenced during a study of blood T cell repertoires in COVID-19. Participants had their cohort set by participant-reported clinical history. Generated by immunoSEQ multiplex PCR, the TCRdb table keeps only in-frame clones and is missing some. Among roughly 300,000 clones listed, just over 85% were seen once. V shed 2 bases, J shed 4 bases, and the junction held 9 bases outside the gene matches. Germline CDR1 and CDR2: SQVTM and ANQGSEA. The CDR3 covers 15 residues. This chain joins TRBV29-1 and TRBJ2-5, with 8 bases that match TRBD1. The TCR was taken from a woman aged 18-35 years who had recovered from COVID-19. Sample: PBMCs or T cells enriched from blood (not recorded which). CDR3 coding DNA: TGCAGCGTTGAAATCGGACAGGGCCGGGTAGAGACCCAGTACTTC. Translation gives CSVEIGQGRVETQYF.